Below, one T cell receptor (beta chain) is given with its context. The entry originates in a study of blood T cell repertoires in COVID-19. As for the study in general: The samples span acute and convalescent COVID-19 from the United States, Italy and Spain.

Clones were sequenced by immunoSEQ multiplex PCR, and TCRdb holds only the in-frame ones, with some missing. This sample carries about 250,000 clones, approximately 83% of them seen once, and the ten largest clones take about 9%. V lost 0 bases and J lost 0, with 7 bases in between. The CDR3 is 14 amino acids. Germline V lookup: CDR1 SGHKS, CDR2 YYEKEE (reference sequence). This sequence joins TRBV5-5 and TRBJ2-7, with D possibly being TRBD2 (6 bases). The sequence came from a man aged 80 or over with acute or convalescent COVID-19. The sequencing input was peripheral blood. The CDR3 protein is CASSLVGGSYEQYF. The CDR3, as DNA: TGTGCCAGCAGCTTGGTGGGGGGCTCCTACGAGCAGTACTTC.